This TCR beta chain was captured by sequencing in a study of CD8 T cells in Susac syndrome. An amount of RNA that ranged from roughly 0.5 to 1 ug was reverse transcribed with random hexamers. MiXCR, run by TCRdb on the immunoSEQ multiplex PCR reads, gives a single entry per CDR3 protein. The sample yields about 290,000 distinct CDR3 sequences, 65% to 90% seen once. CD8+ and CD4+ T cells circulating in blood were sequenced for TCR beta. It was negative isolation that provided the CD8+ and CD4+ T cells, whereas TEMRA cells were enriched by FACS. CDR3 length: 14 amino acids. Germline V CDR1 and CDR2: SGHVS, FQNEAQ. Trimming took 5 bases from V and 1 from J, leaving 12 bases between them.

This chain uses TRBV7-8 with TRBJ2-7; no clear D gene. This clonotype was obtained from a human donor with multiple sclerosis. The sequencing input was CD8+ T cells from PBMCs. CDR3 region: CASSTMGISYEQYF. CDR3 nucleotide sequence: TGTGCCAGCAGCACCATGGGAATATCCTACGAGCAGTACTTC.